The source of this T cell receptor beta chain is a study of cytomegalovirus exposure and HLA in healthy donors. Looking at the study overall: Approximately 83 million unique TCRs from HLA-typed donors were held in an early data release.

With regard to this clone: The antigen remains unidentified.

Findings and caveats of the study: Presence/absence comparisons presumed near-even sequencing depth among donors.

The PCR employed 60 Vbeta primers together with 13 Jbeta primers. Authors' data handling: A later analysis counted some 87 million unique TCR beta chains, some 11 million shared. Method: immunoSEQ multiplex PCR; TCRdb's copy keeps in-frame clones and lacks some. V, J and clone size are those of that table, while D and trimming were read from the DNA. The table for this sample gives tens of thousands of clones. Germline CDR1 LNHNV, CDR2 YYDKDF (reference sequence). CDR3 length equals 15 residues. With V trimmed by 5 bases and J by 5 bases, 11 bases remained unmatched. The sequenced material came from PBMCs. The chain recombines TRBV15 with TRBJ2-7; 8 bases match TRBD1. This receptor was taken from a female donor in good health and CMV-seropositive. CDR3 DNA sequence: TGTGCCACCAGCCAATCACCAGGGGGCATTAACGAGCAGTACTTC. Protein: CATSQSPGGINEQYF.